Below, 21 T cell receptor beta chains from the same sample are listed, as sequenced in a study of identical twins. In TCRdb, the 5' RACE reads were re-called with MiXCR into one record per CDR3 protein. The sample holds 450,000 or so distinct CDR3 sequences; approximately 15% are singletons and the top ten take more than 0.5%. This same sample was also taken into another study, of yellow fever vaccine responses in identical twins.

Sequencing used CD4+ T cells sorted from blood. The receptors derive from a woman in her late teens or twenties in good health.

Written as DNA, the CDR3 is TGTGCCAGCAGGTCCCGGGACAGGCTTGCCTACGAGCAGTACTTC. This sequence encodes CASRSRDRLAYEQYF. The chain is built from TRBV27 and TRBJ2-7; 8 nucleotides line up with TRBD1. Losses at the gene ends were 6 bases for V and 2 bases for J; bases not matched to a gene: 9. The germline V gene has CDR1 MNHEY and CDR2 SMNVEV (reference sequence). The CDR3 extends over 15 amino acids.

This clonotype was counted ten times or more. V usage is TRBV29-1 and J usage is TRBJ2-1; 14 bases line up with TRBD2. Per the germline V gene, CDR1 is SQVTM and CDR2 is ANQGSEA. The junction had 6 bases not matched to a gene; V was cut back by 5 bases and J by 12 bases. The CDR3 consists of 13 residues. DNA for the CDR3: TGCAGCGTTTCGGGACTAGCGGGGGCTTGGCAGTTCTTC. Residues: CSVSGLAGAWQFF.

This clonotype has a handful of counts. This chain links TRBV4-2 with TRBJ2-6; D not resolved. With 1 base removed from V and 0 bases from J, the gap between germline ends came to 4 bases. CDR3 length equals 15 residues. Germline CDR1 is LGHNA and CDR2 is YNFKEQ. CDR3 amino acids: CASSQGASGANVLTF. The CDR3 nucleotides are TGTGCCAGCAGCCAAGGCGCCTCTGGGGCCAACGTCCTGACTTTC.

In this sample, this clonotype turned up a few times. The J gene is TRBJ1-1, the V gene TRBV12-3 or TRBV12-4; 7 bases line up with TRBD1. The CDR3 totals 13 residues. V lost 6 bases to trimming and J lost 0 bases; unmatched junction nucleotides: 1. The CDR3 DNA reads as TGTGCCAGCAGGACAGGGATGAACACTGAAGCTTTCTTT. As protein: CASRTGMNTEAFF.

The sample holds many counts of this clonotype. The chain is built from TRBV2 and TRBJ2-7; TRBD2 might be the D (6 bases). Trimming took off 5 bases at V and 3 bases at J, with 17 bases between the two ends. From germline, CDR1 is SNHLY and CDR2 FYNNEI. The length of the CDR3 is 15 residues. The CDR3 DNA follows: TGTGCCAGCAGTCCCCCATCGGGAGAGGGCTACGAGCAGTACTTC. Amino acid sequence: CASSPPSGEGYEQYF. Combining the CDR3 with reference TRBV2 and TRBJ2-7 gives the whole variable domain EPEVTQTPSHQVTQMGQEVILRCVPISNHLYFYWYRQILGQKVEFLVSFYNNEISEKSEIFDDQFSVERPDGSNFTLKIRSTKLEDSAMYFCASSPPSGEGYEQYFGPGTRLTVT.

This clonotype has more than one count but fewer than ten. This chain links TRBV3-1 with TRBJ2-7; D is unresolved. The CDR3 is 17 amino acids. V was trimmed by 3 bases and J by 5 bases, leaving 23 bases between them. CDR1 is LGHDT and CDR2 is YNNKEL in the germline V gene (reference sequence). Here the CDR3 reads CASSHLVYGPAAHEQYF. CDR3 DNA sequence: TGTGCCAGCAGCCATTTAGTTTACGGTCCAGCAGCCCACGAGCAGTACTTC.

This clonotype was observed a handful of times. The chain recombines TRBV24-1 with TRBJ2-4; D not resolved. V was trimmed by 9 bases and J by 8 bases, leaving 28 bases between them. Per germline, CDR1 KGHDR and CDR2 SFDVKD. This CDR3 is 17 amino acids long. DNA of the CDR3: TGTGCCACCGGAACTATACGAAAAGGACGGAAGGCCTACATTCAGTACTTC. As protein: CATGTIRKGRKAYIQYF.

This clonotype was recorded a few times. This chain joins TRBV14 and TRBJ2-6, with D perhaps TRBD1 (5 bases). The CDR3 spans 15 residues. The V end lost 9 bases, the J end lost 0 bases, and 12 bases lay between the germline ends. Per the germline V gene, CDR1 is SGHDN and CDR2 is FVKESK. CDR3 protein: CARKTVYSGANVLTF. The CDR3 DNA reads TGTGCCAGAAAGACAGTTTACTCTGGGGCCAACGTCCTGACTTTC. Full variable domain (outside the CDR3, taken from reference TRBV14 and TRBJ2-6): EAGVTQFPSHSVIEKGQTVTLRCDPISGHDNLYWYRRVMGKEIKFLLHFVKESKQDESGMPNNRFLAERTGGTYSTLKVQPAELEDSGVYFCARKTVYSGANVLTFGAGSRLTVL.

This clonotype has just a few counts. This CDR3 is CSARLASLFYEQYF. CDR3 nucleotide sequence: TGCAGTGCTCGCCTAGCGTCGCTCTTCTACGAGCAGTACTTC. The genes are TRBV20-1 and TRBJ2-7; a weak D match, TRBD2 (6 bases). CDR3 length equals 14 residues. V gave up 5 bases and J gave up 3 bases, with 17 bases separating them. In germline, CDR1 is DFQATT, CDR2 SNEGSKA (reference sequence).

This clonotype turned up a few times. The genes are TRBV9 and TRBJ2-2, with 10 bases identical to TRBD2. The length of the CDR3 is 14 residues. From germline, CDR1 is SGDLS and CDR2 YYNGEE. The V and J ends lost 3 bases and 6 bases, in that order; junction bases with no gene match: 2. The CDR3 sequence: CASSALAGAGELFF. CDR3 DNA: TGTGCCAGCAGCGCTCTAGCGGGGGCCGGGGAGCTGTTTTTT.

The V gene is TRBV9, the J gene TRBJ2-1; D could derive from TRBD1 or TRBD2 (5 bases each). The CDR3 loop spans 18 amino acids. Germline loops: CDR1 SGDLS, CDR2 YYNGEE. V lost 3 bases and J 7 bases, leaving 26 bases between the germline ends. The CDR3 DNA reads as TGTGCCAGCAGCGCCTTCCCCCTCGGGACCACCTCCTTAAATGAGCAGTTCTTC. This encodes CASSAFPLGTTSLNEQFF.

CDR3 residues: CASSLNQGGTYEQYF. CDR3 sequence (DNA): TGTGCCAGCAGCTTAAATCAGGGGGGAACCTACGAGCAGTACTTC. The V and J genes are TRBV7-2 and TRBJ2-7, with D possibly being TRBD1 (7 bases). This CDR3 has 15 residues. Germline V gene lookup returns CDR1 SGHTA and CDR2 FQGNSA. V gave up 2 bases and J gave up 2 bases, with 13 bases separating them.

This clonotype occurred a few times. The chain uses TRBV20-1 and TRBJ2-7; D call uncertain. The V gene's germline CDR1 is DFQATT and CDR2 SNEGSKA (reference sequence). Trimming removed 5 bases from V and 0 bases from J, with 14 bases in between. This CDR3 has 14 residues. CDR3 nucleotides: TGCAGTGCTCGTACTGGACGGTCCTCCTACGAGCAGTACTTC. Protein sequence: CSARTGRSSYEQYF.

V gene TRBV29-1 combines with J gene TRBJ2-5; 8 nucleotides line up with TRBD2. V shed 4 bases and J 4 bases; nucleotides not matched to a gene: 5. The CDR3 has 13 amino acids. In germline, CDR1 is SQVTM, CDR2 ANQGSEA. CDR3 in DNA: TGCAGCGTTGTCGGGGGGGCCGGAGAGACCCAGTACTTC. Encoded protein: CSVVGGAGETQYF.

This clonotype was seen ten or more times. The J gene is TRBJ1-1, the V gene TRBV29-1; D is unclear. Germline loops: CDR1 SQVTM, CDR2 ANQGSEA. The CDR3 length is 13 residues. Trimming cost V 3 bases and J 0 bases, with 8 bases left between them. The CDR3 DNA reads TGCAGCGTTGATCGAGCAATGAACACTGAAGCTTTCTTT. Its translation is CSVDRAMNTEAFF.

The chain employs TRBV15 and TRBJ2-3; TRBD2 agrees at 11 bases. After removal of 5 bases from V and 1 base from J, the junction contained 5 bases not matched to a gene. This CDR3 spans 16 amino acids. Germline lookup yields CDR1 LNHNV and CDR2 YYDKDF (reference sequence). DNA of the CDR3: TGTGCCACCAGCGGTAGACTAGCGGGGCGCACAGATACGCAGTATTTT. Translation: CATSGRLAGRTDTQYF.

This clonotype was counted many times. The chain uses TRBV2 and TRBJ2-1; D is ambiguous. In germline, CDR1 is SNHLY, CDR2 FYNNEI. V dropped 4 bases and J dropped 9 bases, with 13 bases sitting between them. This CDR3 is 13 amino acids long. The CDR3 DNA reads as TGTGCCAGCAGTGCCAAGGCAGGCGGTGAGCAGTTCTTC. Translated, it gives CASSAKAGGEQFF.

The gene calls are TRBV6-6 and TRBJ2-7; D remains unclear. CDR1 is MNHNY and CDR2 is SVGAGI in the germline V gene (reference sequence). The V end was cut by 7 bases, the J end by 7 bases, with 14 bases between. The CDR3 covers 12 residues. The CDR3: CASTQSRWEQYF. CDR3 DNA sequence: TGTGCCAGCACGCAGAGTCGGTGGGAGCAGTACTTC.

The chain carries TRBV20-1 and TRBJ2-2; 7 nucleotides match TRBD1. There are 15 residues in the CDR3. Trimming at V came to 5 bases and at J to 7 bases, leaving 13 bases not matched to a gene. Germline lookup yields CDR1 DFQATT and CDR2 SNEGSKA (reference sequence). CDR3 DNA: TGCAGTGCTCCGACAGGGAGATCACGCAGCGGGGAGCTGTTTTTT. Residues: CSAPTGRSRSGELFF.

Only a few counts were recorded for this clonotype. This sequence joins TRBV14 and TRBJ2-3, with D possibly matching TRBD1 (5 bases). Germline CDR1 reads SGHDN; CDR2 reads FVKESK. V was pared by 3 bases and J by 5 bases, with 12 bases between. This CDR3 spans 14 amino acids. CDR3 nucleotides: TGTGCCAGCAGCCAGATACAGGCGGTAGATACGCAGTATTTT. It specifies CASSQIQAVDTQYF.

This chain links TRBV28 with TRBJ2-7, with a weak D call TRBD2 (6 bases). The germline gives CDR1 MDHEN, CDR2 SYDVKM. The CDR3 loop spans 14 amino acids. V was shortened by 6 bases and J by 0 bases, with 12 bases between the two germline ends. The CDR3 loop reads CASRPDGSSYEQYF. CDR3 DNA sequence: TGTGCCAGCAGACCGGACGGGAGCTCCTACGAGCAGTACTTC.